Below, 5 T cell receptor beta chains from the same sample are listed, as sequenced in a study of shared clonotypes between healthy human individuals. The repertoire was sequenced with immunoSEQ multiplex PCR; TCRdb's copy has only in-frame clones and lacks some. The data contain more than 2 million clones, roughly 95% of them singletons. Naivety among CD8 cells was defined by CD45RO negativity and positive CCR7 selection, thereby excluding terminally differentiated effector memory CD45RA+ cells. Sequenced material: naive CD8+ T cells from PBMCs. These receptors all stem from a young man in good health. Some clones in this sample may be carry-over from other donors' samples.

The chain has TRBV5-1 and TRBJ2-7, with D possibly being TRBD1 or TRBD2 (5 bases each). Germline lookup yields CDR1 SGHRS and CDR2 YFSETQ. The V and J ends lost 0 bases and 5 bases respectively, with 18 bases between them. This CDR3 has 16 residues. CDR3 in DNA: TGCGCCAGCAGCTTGGAGAGACAGTACCTGGAGGACGAGCAGTACTTC. Its translation is CASSLERQYLEDEQYF.

The chain has TRBV7-7 and TRBJ1-6, with D possibly matching TRBD1 (6 bases). The V end was cut by 3 bases, the J end by 0 bases, with 15 bases between. The length of the CDR3 is 18 residues. Germline CDR1 and CDR2: SSHAT and FNYEAQ (reference sequence). CDR3 nucleotides: TGTGCCAGCAGCTTGGCAACACAGGGAAGCTCCTATAATTCACCCCTCCACTTT. Translated: CASSLATQGSSYNSPLHF.

The rearrangement links TRBV19 to TRBJ2-3, with 9 positions matching TRBD2. This CDR3 has 15 residues. After removal of 4 bases from V and 5 bases from J, the junction contained 7 bases not matched to a gene. Germline V gives CDR1 LNHDA, CDR2 SQIVND (reference sequence). The CDR3 DNA sequence: TGTGCCAGTAGTAGCGGGAGGGCCCTAGGAGATACGCAGTATTTT. This translates into CASSSGRALGDTQYF.

V is TRBV27 and J is TRBJ2-3, with no clear D. The CDR3 runs 16 residues. Trimming pared 3 bases from V and 0 bases from J, leaving 13 bases between. From germline, CDR1 is MNHEY and CDR2 SMNVEV (reference sequence). In nucleotides, the CDR3 is TGTGCCAGCAGTTTGCTGACGACACAAAGCACAGATACGCAGTATTTT. Its translation is CASSLLTTQSTDTQYF.

This rearrangement joins TRBV19 to TRBJ1-1; no clear D gene. This CDR3 has 14 amino acids. Trimming pared 1 base from V and 5 bases from J, leaving 11 bases between. The V gene's germline CDR1 is LNHDA and CDR2 SQIVND (reference sequence). The CDR3 nucleotides read TGTGCCAGTAGTATAGGAGGGATGTTGACTGAAGCTTTCTTT. Translating it yields CASSIGGMLTEAFF.